This T cell receptor (beta chain) was sequenced in a study of blood T cell repertoires in COVID-19. Across the study: The cDNA or gDNA used as material had been derived from T cells, B-cell-depleted T cells, or PBMCs.

The germline V gene has CDR1 DFQATT and CDR2 SNEGSKA (reference sequence). Trimming shortened V by 2 bases and J by 3 bases, and 4 bases separated the two germline ends. The CDR3 extends over 11 amino acids. Profiling relied on immunoSEQ multiplex PCR, and the TCRdb table lists in-frame clones only, not all of them. This sample carries under 150,000 clones, 85% to 90% of them seen once, and the ten largest clones take more than 5%. About this clone: Other DNA sequences in the same sample also yield this CDR3.

Seattle cases were enrolled at active infection and followed longitudinally. The gene calls are TRBV20-1 and TRBJ1-2; D not resolved. The specimen sequenced was peripheral blood. The sequence came from a woman in her sixties or seventies with COVID-19, enrolled during active disease. CDR3 bases: TGCAGTGCTAGACAGGACTATGGCTACACCTTC. Residues: CSARQDYGYTF.